The entry below describes one T cell receptor (beta chain). In the authors' methods: Amplification of reference gene primers was used by the study to estimate nucleated cell counts. Here immunoSEQ multiplex PCR was the method, and the copy in TCRdb shows in-frame clones only, minus some. D and trimming were read from the DNA, whereas the V and J calls and clone size are those reported in that table. The repertoire holds around 290,000 clones, with 70% to 90% as singletons. This sample stems from a study of blood T cell repertoires in COVID-19. Study background: The origin of the acute and convalescent COVID-19 samples was the United States, Italy and Spain. PBMCs, B-cell-depleted T cells, or T cells provided the cDNA or gDNA that made up the material.

Trimming took 2 bases from V and 2 from J, leaving 10 bases between them. Germline V gives CDR1 ENHRY, CDR2 SYGVKD. CDR3 length: 14 amino acids. Seattle patient enrollment occurred during active infection, with longitudinal follow-up thereafter. This rearrangement joins TRBV10-3 to TRBJ2-7; D is ambiguous. Material: peripheral blood. The clonotype was recovered from a woman in her 70s with COVID-19, enrolled during active disease. CDR3 DNA sequence: TGTGCCATCAGTGAGAACTCAATCCCCTACGAGCAGTACTTC. The encoded protein is CAISENSIPYEQYF.